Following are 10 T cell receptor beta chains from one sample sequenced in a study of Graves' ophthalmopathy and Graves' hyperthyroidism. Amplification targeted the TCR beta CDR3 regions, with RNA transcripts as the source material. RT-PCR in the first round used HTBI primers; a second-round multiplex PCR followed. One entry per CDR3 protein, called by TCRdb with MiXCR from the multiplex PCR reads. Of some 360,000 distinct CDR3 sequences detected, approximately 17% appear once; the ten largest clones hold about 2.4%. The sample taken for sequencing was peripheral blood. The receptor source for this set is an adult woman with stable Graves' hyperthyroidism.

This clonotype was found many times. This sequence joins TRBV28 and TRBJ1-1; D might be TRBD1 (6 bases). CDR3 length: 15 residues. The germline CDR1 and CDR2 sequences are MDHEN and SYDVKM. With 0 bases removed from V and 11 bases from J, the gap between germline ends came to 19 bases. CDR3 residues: CASSLWGTGGDAAFF. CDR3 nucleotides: TGTGCCAGCAGTTTATGGGGTACCGGGGGCGATGCGGCTTTCTTT. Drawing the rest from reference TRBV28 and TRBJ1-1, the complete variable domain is DVKVTQSSRYLVKRTGEKVFLECVQDMDHENMFWYRQDPGLGLRLIYFSYDVKMKEKGDIPEGYSVSREKKERFSLILESASTNQTSMYLCASSLWGTGGDAAFFGQGTRLTVV.

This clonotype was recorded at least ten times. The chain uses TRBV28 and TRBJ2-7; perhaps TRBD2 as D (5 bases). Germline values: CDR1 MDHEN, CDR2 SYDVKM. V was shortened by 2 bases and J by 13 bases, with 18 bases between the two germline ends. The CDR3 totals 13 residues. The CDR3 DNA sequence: TGTGCCAGCAGTTTAGAGGGATTCTCCTCCCAATACTTC. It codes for CASSLEGFSSQYF.

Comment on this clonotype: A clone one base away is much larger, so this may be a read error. DNA for the CDR3: TGTGCCAGCACTCCAAGATGGGGGGGGCATCAGCCCCATCATTTT. It codes for CASTPRWGGHQPHHF. The chain carries TRBV28 and TRBJ1-5; D may be TRBD1 (6 bases). The CDR3 contains 15 residues. Germline CDR1 and CDR2: MDHEN and SYDVKM.

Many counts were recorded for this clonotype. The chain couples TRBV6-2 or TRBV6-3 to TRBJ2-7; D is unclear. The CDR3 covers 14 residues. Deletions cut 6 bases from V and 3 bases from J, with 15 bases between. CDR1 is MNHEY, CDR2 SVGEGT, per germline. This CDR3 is CASRPRLISYEQYF. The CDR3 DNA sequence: TGTGCCAGCAGACCCCGTTTGATTAGCTACGAGCAGTACTTC.

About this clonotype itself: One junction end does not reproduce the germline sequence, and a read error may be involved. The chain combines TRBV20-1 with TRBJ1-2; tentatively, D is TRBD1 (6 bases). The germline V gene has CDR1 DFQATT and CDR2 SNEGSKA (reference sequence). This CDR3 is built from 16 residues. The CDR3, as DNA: TGCGGTGCGAAAAAAGGACAGTACCTCCTTAACTATGGCTACACCTTC. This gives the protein CGAKKGQYLLNYGYTF.

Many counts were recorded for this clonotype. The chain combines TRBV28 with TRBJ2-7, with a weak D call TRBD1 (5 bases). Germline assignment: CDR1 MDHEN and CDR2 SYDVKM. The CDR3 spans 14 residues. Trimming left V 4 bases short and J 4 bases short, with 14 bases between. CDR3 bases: TGTGCCAGCAGTTCTCGGCGACAGCTATACGAGCAGTACTTC. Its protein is CASSSRRQLYEQYF.

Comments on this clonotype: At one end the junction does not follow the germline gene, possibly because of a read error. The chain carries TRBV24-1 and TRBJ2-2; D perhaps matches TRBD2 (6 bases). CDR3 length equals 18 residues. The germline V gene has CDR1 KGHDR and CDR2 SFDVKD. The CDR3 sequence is CATSDFNTPRDSRGELFF. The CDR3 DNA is TGTGCCACCAGTGATTTTAATACCCCCAGGGACTCCCGCGGGGAGCTGTTCTTT.

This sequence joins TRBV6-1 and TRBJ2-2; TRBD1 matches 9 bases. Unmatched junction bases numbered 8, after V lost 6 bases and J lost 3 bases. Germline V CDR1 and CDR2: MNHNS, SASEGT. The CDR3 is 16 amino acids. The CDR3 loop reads CASRPGQGRDTGELFF. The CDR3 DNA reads TGTGCCAGCAGACCTGGACAGGGGAGGGACACCGGGGAGCTGTTTTTT.

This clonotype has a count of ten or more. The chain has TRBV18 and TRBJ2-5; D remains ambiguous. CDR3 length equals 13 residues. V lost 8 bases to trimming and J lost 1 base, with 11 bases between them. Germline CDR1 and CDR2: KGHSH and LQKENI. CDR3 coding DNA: TGTGCCAGCAGCCCTGGACCCCAAGAGACCCAGTACTTC. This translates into CASSPGPQETQYF.

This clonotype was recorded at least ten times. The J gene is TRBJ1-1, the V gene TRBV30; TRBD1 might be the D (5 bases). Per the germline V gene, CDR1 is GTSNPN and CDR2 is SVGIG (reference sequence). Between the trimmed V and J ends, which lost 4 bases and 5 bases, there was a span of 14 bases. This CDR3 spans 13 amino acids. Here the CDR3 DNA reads TGTGCCTGGATGGGGCAGGGTGGAACTGAAGCTTTCTTT. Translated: CAWMGQGGTEAFF.